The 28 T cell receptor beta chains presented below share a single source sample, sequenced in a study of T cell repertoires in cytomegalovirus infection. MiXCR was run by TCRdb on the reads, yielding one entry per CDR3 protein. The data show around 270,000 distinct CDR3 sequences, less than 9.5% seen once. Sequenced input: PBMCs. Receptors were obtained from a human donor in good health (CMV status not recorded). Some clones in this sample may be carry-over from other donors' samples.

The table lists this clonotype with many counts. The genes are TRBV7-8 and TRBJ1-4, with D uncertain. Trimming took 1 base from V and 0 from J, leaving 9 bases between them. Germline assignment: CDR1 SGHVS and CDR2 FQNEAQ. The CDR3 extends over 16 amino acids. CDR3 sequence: CASSLGKISTNEKLFF. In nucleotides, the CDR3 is TGTGCCAGCAGCTTAGGGAAGATATCAACTAATGAAAAACTGTTTTTT.

CDR3 in amino acids: CASSPLRGNTEAFF. CDR3 nucleotide sequence: TGTGCCAGCAGCCCATTGCGCGGGAACACTGAAGCTTTCTTT. The V call is TRBV12-3 or TRBV12-4, the J call TRBJ1-1; D gene unclear. Trimming took 6 bases from V and 1 from J, leaving 12 bases between them. This CDR3 is 14 amino acids long.

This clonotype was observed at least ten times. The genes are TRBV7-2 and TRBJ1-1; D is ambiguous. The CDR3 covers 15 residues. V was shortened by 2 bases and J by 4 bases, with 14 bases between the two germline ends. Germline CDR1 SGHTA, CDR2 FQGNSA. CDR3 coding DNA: TGTGCCAGCAGCTTATCAGCTAGTTGGCTCACTGAAGCTTTCTTT. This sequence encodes CASSLSASWLTEAFF. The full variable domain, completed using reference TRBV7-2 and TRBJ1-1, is GAGVSQSPSNKVTEKGKDVELRCDPISGHTALYWYRQSLGQGLEFLIYFQGNSAPDKSGLPSDRFSAERTGGSVSTLTIQRTQQEDSAVYLCASSLSASWLTEAFFGQGTRLTVV.

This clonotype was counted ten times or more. CDR3 nucleotide sequence: TGTGCCAGTATTCCCCGGGACAGGGGTTACACCGGGGAGCTGTTTTTT. Translating gives CASIPRDRGYTGELFF. The V call is TRBV19, the J call TRBJ2-2; 10 nucleotides line up with TRBD1. The CDR3 has 16 residues. Germline V lookup: CDR1 LNHDA, CDR2 SQIVND (reference sequence). Trimming removed 7 bases from V and 3 bases from J; junction bases left unmatched: 8.

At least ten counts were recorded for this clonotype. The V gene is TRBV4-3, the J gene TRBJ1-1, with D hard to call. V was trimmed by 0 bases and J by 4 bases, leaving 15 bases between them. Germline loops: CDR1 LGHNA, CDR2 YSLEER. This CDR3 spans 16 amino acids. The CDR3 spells CASSQESSLDGTEAFF. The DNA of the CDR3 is TGCGCCAGCAGCCAAGAGAGTTCCCTGGATGGCACTGAAGCTTTCTTT.

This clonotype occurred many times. CDR3 sequence (DNA): TGTGCCAGCAGCGGGACTAGCGGTACCTACGAGCAGTACTTC. Translation: CASSGTSGTYEQYF. The rearrangement joins TRBV12-3 or TRBV12-4 to TRBJ2-7; 11 positions match TRBD2. This CDR3 has 14 residues. J gave up 2 bases and V 6 bases, and 3 bases lay outside the gene matches.

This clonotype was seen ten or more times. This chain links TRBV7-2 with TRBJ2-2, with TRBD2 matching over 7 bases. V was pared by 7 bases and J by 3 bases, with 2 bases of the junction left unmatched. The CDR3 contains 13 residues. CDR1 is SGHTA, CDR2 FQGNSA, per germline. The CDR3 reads CASKRDHTGELFF. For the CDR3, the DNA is TGTGCCAGCAAGCGGGATCACACCGGGGAGCTGTTTTTT.

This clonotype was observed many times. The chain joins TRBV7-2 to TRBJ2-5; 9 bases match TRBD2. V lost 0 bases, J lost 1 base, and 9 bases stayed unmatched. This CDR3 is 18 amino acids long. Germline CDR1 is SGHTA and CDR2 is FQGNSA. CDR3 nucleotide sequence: TGTGCCAGCAGCTTAGCCCCCCGTGGTAGCGGGAGCCAAGAGACCCAGTACTTC. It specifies CASSLAPRGSGSQETQYF.

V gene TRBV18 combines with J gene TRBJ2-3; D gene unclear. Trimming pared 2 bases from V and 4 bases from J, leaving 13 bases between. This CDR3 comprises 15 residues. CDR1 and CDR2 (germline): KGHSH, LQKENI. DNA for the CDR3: TGTGCCAGCTCACCATTCGGCTCTCAAGCAGATACGCAGTATTTT. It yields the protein CASSPFGSQADTQYF.

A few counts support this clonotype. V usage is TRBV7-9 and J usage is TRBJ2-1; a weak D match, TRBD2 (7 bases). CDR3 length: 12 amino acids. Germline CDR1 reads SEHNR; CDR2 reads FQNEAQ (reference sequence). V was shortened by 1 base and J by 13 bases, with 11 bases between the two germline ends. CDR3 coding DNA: TGTGCCAGCAGCTTAGTCCGGGGGGCCCAGTTCTTC. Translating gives CASSLVRGAQFF. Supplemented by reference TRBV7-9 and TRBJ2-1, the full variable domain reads DTGVSQNPRHKITKRGQNVTFRCDPISEHNRLYWYRQTLGQGPEFLTYFQNEAQLEKSRLLSDRFSAERPKGSFSTLEIQRTEQGDSAMYLCASSLVRGAQFFGPGTRLTVL.

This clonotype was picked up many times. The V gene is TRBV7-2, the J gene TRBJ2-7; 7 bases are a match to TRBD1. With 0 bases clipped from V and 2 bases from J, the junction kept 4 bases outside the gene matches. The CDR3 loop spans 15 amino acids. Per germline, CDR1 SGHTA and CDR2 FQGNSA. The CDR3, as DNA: TGTGCCAGCAGCTTAGCGTCGGGGACAGCCTACGAGCAGTACTTC. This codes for CASSLASGTAYEQYF.

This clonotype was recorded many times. The CDR3 DNA reads TGTGCCAGCAGCTCTGCCCTCGAGCAGTACTTC. Translating gives CASSSALEQYF. The chain is built from TRBV7-2 and TRBJ2-7; no firm D call. The CDR3 length is 11 residues. V was shortened by 4 bases and J by 6 bases, with 7 bases between the two germline ends. Germline V gene lookup returns CDR1 SGHTA and CDR2 FQGNSA. Drawing the rest from reference TRBV7-2 and TRBJ2-7, the complete variable domain is GAGVSQSPSNKVTEKGKDVELRCDPISGHTALYWYRQSLGQGLEFLIYFQGNSAPDKSGLPSDRFSAERTGGSVSTLTIQRTQQEDSAVYLCASSSALEQYFGPGTRLTVT.

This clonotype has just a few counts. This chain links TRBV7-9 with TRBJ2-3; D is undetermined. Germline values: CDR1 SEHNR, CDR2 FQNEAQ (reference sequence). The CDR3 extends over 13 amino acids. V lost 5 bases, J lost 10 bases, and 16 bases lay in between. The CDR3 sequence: CASSLSWLEAQYF. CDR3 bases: TGTGCCAGCAGCCTATCCTGGCTAGAAGCGCAGTATTTT.

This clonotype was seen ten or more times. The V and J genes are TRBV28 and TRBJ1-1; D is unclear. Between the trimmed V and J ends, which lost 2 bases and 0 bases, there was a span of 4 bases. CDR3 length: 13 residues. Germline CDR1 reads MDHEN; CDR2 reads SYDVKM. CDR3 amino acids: CASSLPMNTEAFF. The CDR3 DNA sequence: TGTGCCAGCAGTTTACCCATGAACACTGAAGCTTTCTTT.

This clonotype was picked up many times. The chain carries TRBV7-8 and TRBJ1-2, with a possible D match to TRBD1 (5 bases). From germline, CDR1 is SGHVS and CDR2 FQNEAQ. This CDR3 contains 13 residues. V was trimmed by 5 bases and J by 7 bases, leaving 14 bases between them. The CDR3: CASSLGTTGGYTF. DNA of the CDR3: TGTGCCAGCAGCCTCGGGACGACGGGTGGCTACACCTTC.

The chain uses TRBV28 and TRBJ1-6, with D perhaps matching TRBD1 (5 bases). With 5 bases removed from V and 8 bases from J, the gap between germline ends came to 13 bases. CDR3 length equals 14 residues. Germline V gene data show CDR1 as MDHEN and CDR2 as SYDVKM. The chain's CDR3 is CASSPRQGYSPLHF. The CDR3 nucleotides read TGTGCCAGCAGTCCGCGGCAGGGTTATTCACCCCTCCACTTT.

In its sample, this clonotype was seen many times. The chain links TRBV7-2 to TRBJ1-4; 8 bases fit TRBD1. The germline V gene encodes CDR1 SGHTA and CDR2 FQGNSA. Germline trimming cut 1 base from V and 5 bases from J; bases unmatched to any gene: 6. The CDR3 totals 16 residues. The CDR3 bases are TGTGCCAGCAGCTTAGTACCGGGACAGGCAAATGAAAAACTGTTTTTT. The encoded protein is CASSLVPGQANEKLFF.

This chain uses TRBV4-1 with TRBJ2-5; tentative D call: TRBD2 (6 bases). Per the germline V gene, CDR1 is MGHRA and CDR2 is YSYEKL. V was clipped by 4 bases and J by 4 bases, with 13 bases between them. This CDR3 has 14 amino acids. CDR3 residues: CASSPKVGGETQYF. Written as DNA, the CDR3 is TGCGCCAGCAGCCCAAAGGTGGGAGGAGAGACCCAGTACTTC.

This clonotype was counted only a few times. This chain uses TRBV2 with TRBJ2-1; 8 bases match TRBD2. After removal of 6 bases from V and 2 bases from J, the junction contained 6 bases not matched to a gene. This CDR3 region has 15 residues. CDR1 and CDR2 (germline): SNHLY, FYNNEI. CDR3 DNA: TGTGCCAGCAGACCTTTAGCGGGGACCTACAATGAGCAGTTCTTC. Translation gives CASRPLAGTYNEQFF.

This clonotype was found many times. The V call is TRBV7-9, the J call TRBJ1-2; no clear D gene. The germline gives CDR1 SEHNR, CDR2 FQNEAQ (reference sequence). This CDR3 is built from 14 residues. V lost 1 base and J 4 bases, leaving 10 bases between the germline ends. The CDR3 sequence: CASSLDSFGYGYTF. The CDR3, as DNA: TGTGCCAGCAGCTTAGATTCCTTCGGCTATGGCTACACCTTC. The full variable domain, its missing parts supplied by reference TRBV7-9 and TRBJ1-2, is DTGVSQNPRHKITKRGQNVTFRCDPISEHNRLYWYRQTLGQGPEFLTYFQNEAQLEKSRLLSDRFSAERPKGSFSTLEIQRTEQGDSAMYLCASSLDSFGYGYTFGSGTRLTVV.

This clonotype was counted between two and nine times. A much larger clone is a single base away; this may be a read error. The CDR3 region is CASSYVTGGSPLHF. The DNA of the CDR3 is TGTGCCAGCAGTTACGTGACAGGGGGTTCACCCCTCCACTTT. V gene TRBV6-2 or TRBV6-3 combines with J gene TRBJ1-6; 9 positions match TRBD1. This CDR3 has 14 amino acids. Germline-derived CDR1 and CDR2 are MNHEY and SVGEGT. V shed 2 bases, J shed 9 bases, and the junction held 2 bases outside the gene matches.

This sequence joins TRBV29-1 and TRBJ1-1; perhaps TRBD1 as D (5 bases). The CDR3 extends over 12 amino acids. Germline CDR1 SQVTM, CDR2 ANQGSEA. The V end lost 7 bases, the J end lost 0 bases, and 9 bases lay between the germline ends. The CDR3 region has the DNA TGCAGCGCCGGGACGGTGAACACTGAAGCTTTCTTT. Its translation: CSAGTVNTEAFF.

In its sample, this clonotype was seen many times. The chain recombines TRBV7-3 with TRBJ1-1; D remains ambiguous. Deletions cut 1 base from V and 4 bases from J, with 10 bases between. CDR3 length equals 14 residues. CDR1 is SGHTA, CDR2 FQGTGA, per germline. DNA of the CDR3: TGTGCCAGCAGCTTAAATCCTAGGCTCACTGAAGCTTTCTTT. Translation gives CASSLNPRLTEAFF.

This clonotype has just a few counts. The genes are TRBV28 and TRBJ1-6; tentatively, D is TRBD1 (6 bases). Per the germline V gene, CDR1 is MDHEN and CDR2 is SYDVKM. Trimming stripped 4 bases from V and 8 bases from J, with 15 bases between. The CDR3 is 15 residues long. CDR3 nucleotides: TGTGCCAGCAGTTCACAGGGTATTGGTCATTCACCCCTCCACTTT. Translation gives CASSSQGIGHSPLHF.

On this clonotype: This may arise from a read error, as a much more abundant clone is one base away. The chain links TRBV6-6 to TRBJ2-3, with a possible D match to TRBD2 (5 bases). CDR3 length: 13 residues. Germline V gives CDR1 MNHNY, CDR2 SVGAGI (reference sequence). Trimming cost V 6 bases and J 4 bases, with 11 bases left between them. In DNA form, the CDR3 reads TGTGCCAGCAGAGAGGGAAGCGCAGATACGCAGTATTTT. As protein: CASREGSADTQYF.

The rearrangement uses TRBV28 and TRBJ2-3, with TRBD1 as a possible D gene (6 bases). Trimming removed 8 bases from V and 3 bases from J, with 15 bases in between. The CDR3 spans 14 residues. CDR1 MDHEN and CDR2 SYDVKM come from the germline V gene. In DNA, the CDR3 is TGTGCCAGCCATTCAGGGGTCTTAACAGATACGCAGTATTTT. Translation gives CASHSGVLTDTQYF. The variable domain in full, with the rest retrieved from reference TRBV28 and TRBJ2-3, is DVKVTQSSRYLVKRTGEKVFLECVQDMDHENMFWYRQDPGLGLRLIYFSYDVKMKEKGDIPEGYSVSREKKERFSLILESASTNQTSMYLCASHSGVLTDTQYFGPGTRLTVL.

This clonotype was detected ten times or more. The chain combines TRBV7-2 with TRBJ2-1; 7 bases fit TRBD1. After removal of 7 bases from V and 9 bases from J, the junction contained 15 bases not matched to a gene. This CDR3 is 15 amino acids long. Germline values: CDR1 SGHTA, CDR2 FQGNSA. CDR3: CASTQPGQSRREQFF. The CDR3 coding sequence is TGTGCCAGCACACAACCGGGACAGTCGCGGCGTGAGCAGTTCTTC.

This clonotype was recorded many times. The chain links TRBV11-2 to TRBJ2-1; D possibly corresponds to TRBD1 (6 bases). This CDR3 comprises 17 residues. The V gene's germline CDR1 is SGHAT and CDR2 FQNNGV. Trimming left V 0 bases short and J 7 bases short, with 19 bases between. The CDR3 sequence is CASSLDSADYRENEQFF. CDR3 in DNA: TGTGCCAGCAGCTTAGATTCGGCTGATTACAGGGAGAATGAGCAGTTCTTC.